The clone carrying this T cell receptor (beta chain) was seen repeatedly, ten times or more. This sample was included in a study of regulatory T cells in long-lasting Graves disease. After removal of 6 bases from V and 1 base from J, the junction contained 9 bases not matched to a gene. The CDR3 extends over 15 amino acids. Germline V lookup: CDR1 SGHRS, CDR2 YFSETQ. For TCR beta, libraries came from iRepertoire HTBI primers and Arm-PCR of CDR3 regions. Each CDR3 protein gets one entry after TCRdb re-called the multiplex PCR reads with MiXCR. The sample shows around 450,000 distinct CDR3 sequences, 15% to 20% of them seen only once. Sample time point: newly diagnosed GD, antithyroid drugs for less than 3 months. PBMCs were the source of the RNA used for TCR sequencing. The same sample was also used in a study of T cells in Graves' hyperthyroidism and ophthalmopathy.

The sample was peripheral blood mononuclear cells (PBMCs), taken at new diagnosis, from a patient treated with antithyroid drugs. The clonotype was recovered from a man aged 35 to 55 with Graves disease. The chain couples TRBV5-1 to TRBJ2-5, with 7 bases identical to TRBD1. As DNA, the CDR3 is TGCGCCAGCAACCTAGAAGACAGGGCCCAAGAGACCCAGTACTTC. As protein: CASNLEDRAQETQYF.